The 15 T cell receptor beta chains reported below all come from one sample, sequenced in a study of blood T cell repertoires in COVID-19. The table came from immunoSEQ multiplex PCR; TCRdb's copy has only in-frame clones and leaves some out. The table shows fewer than 300,000 clones, with 80% to 85% occurring only once. Sequencing input: peripheral blood. The receptors were gathered from a woman aged 60-75 years with active or convalescent COVID-19.

The genes are TRBV4-1 and TRBJ1-1; D not resolved. V lost 2 bases and J lost 0, with 13 bases in between. The CDR3 contains 16 residues. Germline loops: CDR1 MGHRA, CDR2 YSYEKL. CDR3 bases: TGCGCCAGCAGCCAACCAAGGCGGGAAATGAACACTGAAGCTTTCTTT. Translation: CASSQPRREMNTEAFF.

This chain uses TRBV9 with TRBJ1-6, with TRBD1 as a possible D gene (5 bases). CDR1 and CDR2 (germline): SGDLS, YYNGEE. Trimming removed 0 bases from V and 8 bases from J, with 12 bases in between. The CDR3 contains 15 residues. The CDR3 spells CASSVVGKGDSPLHF. CDR3 coding DNA: TGTGCCAGCAGCGTAGTTGGGAAAGGGGATTCACCCCTCCACTTT.

The genes are TRBV6-2 or TRBV6-3 and TRBJ2-5; weak D call: TRBD2 (6 bases). V was pared by 1 base and J by 5 bases, with 14 bases between. In germline, CDR1 is MNHEY, CDR2 SVGEGT. The CDR3 totals 15 residues. CDR3 in amino acids: CASSYFGGAGETQYF. The CDR3 DNA follows: TGTGCCAGCAGTTACTTTGGCGGGGCCGGGGAGACCCAGTACTTC.

The CDR3 bases are TGTGCCAGTAGCAGAATGGGACAGGCCAAAAACATTCAGTACTTC. Its translation: CASSRMGQAKNIQYF. The chain joins TRBV19 to TRBJ2-4; TRBD1 agrees at 7 bases. CDR1 is LNHDA and CDR2 is SQIVND in the germline V gene (reference sequence). The J segment lost 1 base and the V segment lost 6 bases, leaving 6 bases of the junction unmatched. The CDR3 runs to 15 residues.

The chain employs TRBV9 and TRBJ1-2; D ambiguous. Trimming pared 7 bases from V and 1 base from J, leaving 17 bases between. Germline values: CDR1 SGDLS, CDR2 YYNGEE. The CDR3 length is 15 residues. CDR3 sequence: CASRRAQNNNYGYTF. The CDR3 DNA reads TGTGCCAGCCGGAGGGCACAGAACAATAACTATGGCTACACCTTC.

The chain's CDR3 is CASSIGSELFF. CDR3 bases: TGTGCCAGTAGTATCGGTTCGGAGCTGTTTTTT. The chain is built from TRBV19 and TRBJ2-2, with D hard to call. Germline V gives CDR1 LNHDA, CDR2 SQIVND (reference sequence). There are 11 residues in the CDR3. V lost 3 bases, J lost 10 bases, and 6 bases lay in between.

The chain recombines TRBV11-2 with TRBJ2-5, with 10 nucleotides matching TRBD2. CDR1 and CDR2 (germline): SGHAT, FQNNGV. V shed 0 bases and J 5 bases; nucleotides not matched to a gene: 9. The CDR3 consists of 17 residues. The CDR3: CASSLELAGETWETQYF. CDR3 bases: TGTGCCAGCAGCTTAGAGCTAGCGGGGGAAACTTGGGAGACCCAGTACTTC.

The J gene is TRBJ2-3, the V gene TRBV9; 9 bases line up with TRBD1. The J segment lost 2 bases and the V segment lost 0 bases, leaving 4 bases of the junction unmatched. The CDR3 runs 16 residues. Germline lookup yields CDR1 SGDLS and CDR2 YYNGEE. The CDR3 DNA follows: TGTGCCAGCAGCGTAGGGACAGGGGATACCACAGATACGCAGTATTTT. This encodes CASSVGTGDTTDTQYF. Together with reference TRBV9 and TRBJ2-3, the CDR3 gives the full variable domain: DSGVTQTPKHLITATGQRVTLRCSPRSGDLSVYWYQQSLDQGLQFLIQYYNGEERAKGNILERFSAQQFPDLHSELNLSSLELGDSALYFCASSVGTGDTTDTQYFGPGTRLTVL.

The gene calls are TRBV9 and TRBJ1-2; D might be TRBD1 (5 bases). V dropped 3 bases and J dropped 4 bases, with 13 bases sitting between them. Looked up from germline, CDR1 is SGDLS and CDR2 is YYNGEE. This CDR3 is 14 amino acids long. As DNA, the CDR3 is TGTGCCAGCAGCGGAACGGGACTCCTCTATGGCTACACCTTC. Translating gives CASSGTGLLYGYTF.

The CDR3 region is CASSDQGVRNGGYTF. The CDR3 nucleotides read TGTGCCAGCAGTGATCAGGGGGTCCGGAACGGTGGCTACACCTTC. J is TRBJ1-2 and V is TRBV2; TRBD1 matches 7 bases. The V gene end was trimmed by 3 bases and the J gene end by 7 bases; junction bases not matched to a gene: 11. CDR1 and CDR2 (germline): SNHLY, FYNNEI. CDR3 length equals 15 residues. The whole variable domain, remainder taken from reference TRBV2 and TRBJ1-2, is EPEVTQTPSHQVTQMGQEVILRCVPISNHLYFYWYRQILGQKVEFLVSFYNNEISEKSEIFDDQFSVERPDGSNFTLKIRSTKLEDSAMYFCASSDQGVRNGGYTFGSGTRLTVV.

V gene TRBV3-1 (or the pseudogene TRBV3-2) combines with J gene TRBJ1-2; a possible D gene is TRBD1 (6 bases). CDR3 size: 15 residues. Germline CDR1 is LGHDT and CDR2 is YNNKEL (reference sequence). Between the trimmed V and J ends, which lost 3 bases and 9 bases, there was a span of 20 bases. CDR3 sequence reads: CASSHQTPPQGSYTF. The CDR3, as DNA: TGTGCCAGCAGCCACCAAACCCCCCCACAGGGAAGCTACACCTTC.

This clone appeared many times. This chain connects TRBV6-6 to TRBJ2-7; 7 bases are a match to TRBD2. This CDR3 contains 16 residues. The germline gives CDR1 MNHNY, CDR2 SVGAGI (reference sequence). With V trimmed by 6 bases and J by 0 bases, 11 bases remained unmatched. The CDR3 loop is CASSAGGSLSSYEQYF. The CDR3 coding sequence is TGTGCCAGCAGCGCCGGGGGGTCCTTGAGCTCCTACGAGCAGTACTTC.

The chain uses TRBV27 and TRBJ1-6; weak D call: TRBD1 (5 bases). Trimming shortened V by 0 bases and J by 10 bases, and 13 bases separated the two germline ends. The CDR3 is made up of 15 amino acids. Germline V gene sequence: CDR1 MNHEY, CDR2 SMNVEV (reference sequence). CDR3 region: CASSLSMVGRSPLHF. The CDR3 bases are TGTGCCAGCAGTTTATCCATGGTGGGGCGGTCACCCCTCCACTTT.

The chain uses TRBV6-2 or TRBV6-3 and TRBJ2-7, with 8 bases lining up with TRBD1. This CDR3 is 14 amino acids long. The germline V gene has CDR1 MNHEY and CDR2 SVGEGT. Trimming at V came to 5 bases and at J to 2 bases, leaving 5 bases not matched to a gene. CDR3 residues: CASSTMTGAYEQYF. The DNA for the CDR3 is TGTGCCAGCAGTACCATGACAGGGGCCTACGAGCAGTACTTC.

The chain uses TRBV6-4 and TRBJ1-2; TRBD1 matches 10 bases. The trim removed 6 bases at V and 8 bases at J, leaving 6 bases unmatched. Germline V gene lookup returns CDR1 MRHNA and CDR2 SNTAGT. The CDR3 runs 13 residues. In DNA, the CDR3 is TGTGCCAGCAGGCCCCGGGACAGGGGAGGCTACACCTTC. Protein sequence: CASRPRDRGGYTF.